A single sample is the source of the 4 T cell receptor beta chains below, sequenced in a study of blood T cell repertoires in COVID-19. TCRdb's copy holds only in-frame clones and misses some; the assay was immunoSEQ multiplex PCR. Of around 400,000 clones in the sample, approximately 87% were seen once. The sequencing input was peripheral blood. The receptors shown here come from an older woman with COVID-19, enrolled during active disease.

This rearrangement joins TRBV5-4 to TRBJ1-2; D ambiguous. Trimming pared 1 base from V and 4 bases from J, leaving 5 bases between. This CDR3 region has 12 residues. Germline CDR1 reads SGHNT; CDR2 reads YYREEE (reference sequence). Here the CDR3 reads CASSLISYGYTF. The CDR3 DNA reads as TGTGCCAGCAGCTTGATCAGCTATGGCTACACCTTC.

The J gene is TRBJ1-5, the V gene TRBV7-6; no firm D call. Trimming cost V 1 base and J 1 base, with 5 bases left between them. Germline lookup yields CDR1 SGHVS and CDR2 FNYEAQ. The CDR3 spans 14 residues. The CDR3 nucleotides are TGTGCCAGCAGCTTAGTACAGAGCAATCAGCCCCAGCATTTT. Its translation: CASSLVQSNQPQHF.

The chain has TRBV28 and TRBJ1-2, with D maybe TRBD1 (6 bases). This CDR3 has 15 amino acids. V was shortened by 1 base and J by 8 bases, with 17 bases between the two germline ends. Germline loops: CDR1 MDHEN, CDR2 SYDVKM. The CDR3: CASSLSPPHRDGYTF. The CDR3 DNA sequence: TGTGCCAGCAGTTTATCCCCCCCCCACAGGGACGGCTACACCTTC.

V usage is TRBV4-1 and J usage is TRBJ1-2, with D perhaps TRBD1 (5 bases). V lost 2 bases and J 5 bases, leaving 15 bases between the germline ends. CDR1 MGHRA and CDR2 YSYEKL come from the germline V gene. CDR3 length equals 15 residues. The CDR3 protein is CASSQSDSQGYGYTF. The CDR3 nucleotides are TGCGCCAGCAGCCAATCCGACAGTCAAGGGTATGGCTACACCTTC.